This T cell receptor beta chain was identified in a study of blood T cell repertoires in COVID-19. TCRdb's table, derived via immunoSEQ multiplex PCR, lists solely in-frame clones and lacks some. The table records around 170,000 clones, about 80% of them present only once. CDR3 length: 21 residues. With 4 bases clipped from V and 1 base from J, the junction kept 20 bases outside the gene matches. Germline V gene lookup returns CDR1 SGHRS and CDR2 YFSETQ. The chain combines TRBV5-1 with TRBJ2-3; 11 bases align to TRBD2. Sequencing was done on a sample of peripheral blood. This sequence was found in a man aged 30 to 39 with active or convalescent COVID-19. CDR3 in DNA: TGCGCCAGCAGCCCCCAACGGGCTAGCGGGGGGCCCTCCTCGGGCACAGATACGCAGTATTTT. This encodes CASSPQRASGGPSSGTDTQYF.